The present T cell receptor (beta chain) was sequenced within a study of blood T cell repertoires in COVID-19. TCRdb's table, derived via immunoSEQ multiplex PCR, lists solely in-frame clones and lacks some. This sample has approximately 40,000 clones, with 90% found just once. V shed 7 bases and J 12 bases; nucleotides not matched to a gene: 12. The CDR3 contains 14 residues. CDR1 and CDR2 (germline): LGHDT, YNNKEL (reference sequence). The rearrangement joins TRBV3-1 (or the pseudogene TRBV3-2) to TRBJ2-7, with 13 bases matching TRBD2. The TCR was taken from a human donor in a cohort sampled during active COVID-19. Sequenced input: peripheral blood. CDR3 residues: CASTIGLAGERWYF. DNA of the CDR3: TGTGCCAGCACCATCGGACTAGCGGGAGAAAGGTGGTACTTC.